These T cell receptor beta chains were read from a single sample in a study of cytomegalovirus exposure and HLA in healthy donors. The protocol was immunoSEQ multiplex PCR, while the TCRdb copy is restricted to in-frame clones and leaves out a portion. In the table there are fewer than 250,000 clones, roughly 87% of which are singletons. Sequencing used PBMCs. These receptors were taken from a man between 40 and 49 years old in good health and CMV-seropositive. Both conserved end residues are part of each CDR3. The D gene is left open where the match is weak. Size is stated for part of the rows, as once, few or many counts, or as a class when the clone is expanded.

V gene: TRBV7-9; D gene: TRBD2; clone size: -; J gene: TRBJ2-7; CDR3 DNA: TGTGCCAGCAGCTTTGCCCTCGGGACTAGCGACGAGCAGTACTTC; CDR3 protein: CASSFALGTSDEQYF
V gene: TRBV7-8; D gene: -; clone size: -; J gene: TRBJ1-1; CDR3 DNA: TGTGCCGTCGGGGACATAGCCGAAGCTTTCTTT; CDR3 protein: CAVGDIAEAFF
V gene: TRBV7-2; D gene: -; clone size: -; J gene: TRBJ2-3; CDR3 DNA: TGTGCCAGCAGCTCCAGCGGGCTCACAGATACGCAGTATTTT; CDR3 protein: CASSSSGLTDTQYF
V gene: TRBV9; D gene: TRBD2; clone size: -; J gene: TRBJ2-5; CDR3 DNA: TGTGCCAGCAGCGTGAGGTCCCTAGCGGGAGTTGAGACCCAGTACTTC; CDR3 protein: CASSVRSLAGVETQYF
V gene: TRBV9; D gene: TRBD1; clone size: once; J gene: TRBJ1-4; CDR3 DNA: TGTGCCAGCAGCGCAGACAGGGGGGCTAATGAAAAACTGTTTTTT; CDR3 protein: CASSADRGANEKLFF
V gene: TRBV30; D gene: TRBD2; clone size: -; J gene: TRBJ2-1; CDR3 DNA: TGTGCCTGGACTGAACTAGCGGATTACAATGAGCAGTTCTTC; CDR3 protein: CAWTELADYNEQFF
V gene: TRBV5-6; D gene: TRBD2; clone size: few; J gene: TRBJ2-3; CDR3 DNA: TGTGCCAGCAGCTTGGAACTAGCGGGAGCAGATACGCAGTATTTT; CDR3 protein: CASSLELAGADTQYF
V gene: TRBV11-2; D gene: -; clone size: -; J gene: TRBJ2-2; CDR3 DNA: TGTGCCAGCAGCTTCCATAACAGTTTCGCCGGGGAGCTGTTTTTT; CDR3 protein: CASSFHNSFAGELFF
V gene: TRBV19; D gene: TRBD2; clone size: -; J gene: TRBJ2-1; CDR3 DNA: TGTGCCAGTAGTCTTACTAGCGGGAGGCCTTTGAGCTACAATGAGCAGTTCTTC; CDR3 protein: CASSLTSGRPLSYNEQFF
V gene: TRBV29-1; D gene: -; clone size: -; J gene: TRBJ1-5; CDR3 DNA: TGCAGCGTCTCCTCGGGGATTAGCAATCAGCCCCAGCATTTT; CDR3 protein: CSVSSGISNQPQHF
V gene: TRBV6-5; D gene: TRBD1; clone size: -; J gene: TRBJ1-2; CDR3 DNA: TGTGCCAGCAGTTACACCGACAGGGGGAGTCATGGCTACACCTTC; CDR3 protein: CASSYTDRGSHGYTF
V gene: TRBV29-1; D gene: TRBD2; clone size: -; J gene: TRBJ2-1; CDR3 DNA: TGCAGCGCTTGGACTAGCGGAAGGGCCAATAATGAGCAGTTCTTC; CDR3 protein: CSAWTSGRANNEQFF
V gene: TRBV4-1; D gene: -; clone size: -; J gene: TRBJ1-5; CDR3 DNA: TGCGCCAGCAGCCAAGAGGTAGTACCAAGGAGGGGTCAGCCCCAGCATTTT; CDR3 protein: CASSQEVVPRRGQPQHF
V gene: TRBV6-5; D gene: -; clone size: -; J gene: TRBJ2-1; CDR3 DNA: TGTGCCAGCAGTTTTCAACAACTCTCAAAAGAGGAGTTCTTC; CDR3 protein: CASSFQQLSKEEFF
V gene: TRBV6-1; D gene: TRBD1; clone size: -; J gene: TRBJ1-4; CDR3 DNA: TGTGCCAGCAGTGAATTCAGGGGGCGCGGGGGTGAAAAACTGTTTTTT; CDR3 protein: CASSEFRGRGGEKLFF
V gene: TRBV9; D gene: -; clone size: -; J gene: TRBJ2-2; CDR3 DNA: TGTGCCAGCAGCGTAGCAGGGGTGGCCGGGGAGCTGTTTTTT; CDR3 protein: CASSVAGVAGELFF